Below, 23 T cell receptor beta chains from the same sample are listed, as sequenced in a study of cytomegalovirus exposure and HLA in healthy donors. It was with 60 Vbeta and 13 Jbeta primers that the PCR ran. TCRdb's copy holds only in-frame clones and misses some; the assay was immunoSEQ multiplex PCR. The sample carries over 130,000 clones, roughly 63% recorded once. Sequencing used PBMCs. These receptors came from an older woman in good health and CMV-seropositive.

CDR3 bases: TGTGCCAGCAGTCAGGGACAGAAGTACTCTGGGGCCAACGTCCTGACTTTC. It is translated as CASSQGQKYSGANVLTF. The chain recombines TRBV28 with TRBJ2-6, with 7 bases lining up with TRBD1. J was trimmed by 0 bases and V by 5 bases; bases with no gene match: 7. Germline CDR1 and CDR2: MDHEN and SYDVKM. The CDR3 has 17 amino acids. Based on the CDR3 plus reference TRBV28 and TRBJ2-6, the full variable domain is DVKVTQSSRYLVKRTGEKVFLECVQDMDHENMFWYRQDPGLGLRLIYFSYDVKMKEKGDIPEGYSVSREKKERFSLILESASTNQTSMYLCASSQGQKYSGANVLTFGAGSRLTVL.

This clone has a handful of counts. The chain links TRBV25-1 to TRBJ2-1; D may be TRBD2 (5 bases). Trimming left V 1 base short and J 6 bases short, with 10 bases between. Per the germline V gene, CDR1 is MGHDK and CDR2 is SYGVNS. The CDR3 totals 14 residues. CDR3 coding DNA: TGTGCCAGCAGTGAATTCGGGGATTCCAATGAGCAGTTCTTC. Amino acids: CASSEFGDSNEQFF.

The genes are TRBV6-5 and TRBJ1-4, with D tentatively TRBD1 (6 bases). Germline V gives CDR1 MNHEY, CDR2 SVGAGI. V was pared by 5 bases and J by 13 bases, with 20 bases between. This CDR3 is 14 amino acids long. CDR3 protein: CASSRQVTADILFF. The CDR3 coding sequence is TGTGCCAGCAGTAGACAGGTTACGGCCGACATACTGTTTTTT.

A few counts support this clone. This chain joins TRBV5-1 and TRBJ1-1; a weak D match, TRBD1 (6 bases). Between the trimmed V and J ends, which lost 3 bases and 4 bases, there was a span of 16 bases. The CDR3 contains 15 residues. Germline CDR1 is SGHRS and CDR2 is YFSETQ. The CDR3 DNA reads TGCGCCAGCAGCTACAATCCAGGGGATTCCACTGAAGCTTTCTTT. Translation: CASSYNPGDSTEAFF.

The rearrangement links TRBV5-1 to TRBJ2-2, with TRBD1 matching over 9 bases. This CDR3 is 16 amino acids long. CDR1 is SGHRS, CDR2 YFSETQ, per germline. V gave up 0 bases and J gave up 1 base; unmatched junction bases: 1. CDR3 bases: TGCGCCAGCAGCTTGGCGGGACAGGGGAACACCGGGGAGCTGTTTTTT. It translates to CASSLAGQGNTGELFF.

This chain uses TRBV4-2 with TRBJ2-5, with 14 bases lining up with TRBD2. The end of the DNA is better explained by TRBJ2-7, so the J call may be wrong. The CDR3 runs to 17 residues. Germline V CDR1 and CDR2: LGHNA, YNFKEQ. CDR3 in amino acids: CASSLGTSGSPSYEQYF. DNA for the CDR3: TGTGCCAGCAGCCTAGGGACTAGCGGGAGCCCCTCCTACGAGCAGTACTTC.

The chain carries TRBV19 and TRBJ2-7; TRBD2 matches 11 bases. V lost 3 bases, J lost 2 bases, and 3 bases stayed unmatched. The length of the CDR3 is 15 residues. Per the germline V gene, CDR1 is LNHDA and CDR2 is SQIVND (reference sequence). DNA of the CDR3: TGTGCCAGTAGTATCGGGACTAGCGGCACCTACGAGCAGTACTTC. Protein product: CASSIGTSGTYEQYF.

The chain uses TRBV18 and TRBJ2-5; 8 nucleotides line up with TRBD1. Germline V gives CDR1 KGHSH, CDR2 LQKENI. The CDR3 loop spans 15 amino acids. The junction had 10 bases not matched to a gene; V was cut back by 5 bases and J by 5 bases. The CDR3 DNA sequence: TGTGCCAGCTCAGCCGGACAGGGTAGGAGGGAGACCCAGTACTTC. This gives the protein CASSAGQGRRETQYF.

Details on this clone: The junction differs from germline at one of its ends, possibly a read error. The chain combines TRBV7-9 with TRBJ2-1; TRBD2 matches 8 bases. Germline V gene sequence: CDR1 SEHNR, CDR2 FQNEAQ (reference sequence). This CDR3 region has 11 residues. Here the CDR3 DNA reads TGTGCCAGCAGCCCAGCGGGAGTAATGCTCTTC. It specifies CASSPAGVMLF. The entire variable domain, with the rest obtained from reference TRBV7-9 and TRBJ2-1, is as follows: DTGVSQNPRHKITKRGQNVTFRCDPISEHNRLYWYRQTLGQGPEFLTYFQNEAQLEKSRLLSDRFSAERPKGSFSTLEIQRTEQGDSAMYLCASSPAGVMLFGPGTRLTVL.

This clone was seen a handful of times. The chain couples TRBV2 to TRBJ1-1, with D possibly TRBD1 on 5 matching bases. Trimming pared 1 base from V and 7 bases from J, leaving 16 bases between. This CDR3 comprises 15 residues. Germline values: CDR1 SNHLY, CDR2 FYNNEI. The CDR3 DNA reads as TGTGCCAGCAGTGAAGGGGCCAGGGTGGGAGGTGAAGCTTTCTTT. As protein: CASSEGARVGGEAFF. Looking up the rest from reference TRBV2 and TRBJ1-1 gives the full variable domain: EPEVTQTPSHQVTQMGQEVILRCVPISNHLYFYWYRQILGQKVEFLVSFYNNEISEKSEIFDDQFSVERPDGSNFTLKIRSTKLEDSAMYFCASSEGARVGGEAFFGQGTRLTVV.

V usage is TRBV4-3 and J usage is TRBJ1-5; D is unclear. Germline V gene data show CDR1 as LGHNA and CDR2 as YSLEER. V lost 0 bases and J lost 2, with 20 bases in between. This CDR3 comprises 19 residues. The CDR3 DNA sequence: TGCGCCAGCAGCCAAGATTTCGGGAGGTCGGATATCGGCAATCAGCCCCAGCATTTT. Its protein is CASSQDFGRSDIGNQPQHF.

The J gene is TRBJ1-2, the V gene TRBV5-1; 10 bases align to TRBD1. Germline-derived CDR1 and CDR2 are SGHRS and YFSETQ. V gave up 4 bases and J gave up 0 bases; unmatched junction bases: 3. The CDR3 spans 15 residues. The CDR3 sequence is CASSTGQGANYGYTF. For the CDR3, the DNA is TGCGCCAGCAGCACCGGACAGGGGGCTAACTATGGCTACACCTTC.

The rearrangement uses TRBV4-1 and TRBJ2-7, with TRBD1 matching over 10 bases. CDR1 MGHRA and CDR2 YSYEKL come from the germline V gene. Germline trimming cut 4 bases from V and 2 bases from J; bases unmatched to any gene: 8. This CDR3 has 16 residues. DNA of the CDR3: TGCGCCAGCAGCCGTATAGGGACAGGGGAAACCTACGAGCAGTACTTC. This gives the protein CASSRIGTGETYEQYF.

This chain links TRBV27 with TRBJ1-1, with D uncertain. The CDR3 has 17 amino acids. Germline loops: CDR1 MNHEY, CDR2 SMNVEV (reference sequence). The V end lost 5 bases, the J end lost 0 bases, and 19 bases lay between the germline ends. CDR3 sequence reads: CASSPHAMTSLNTEAFF. The CDR3, as DNA: TGTGCCAGCAGTCCACACGCTATGACATCCCTGAACACTGAAGCTTTCTTT.

The chain combines TRBV4-2 with TRBJ2-7, with TRBD2 identical over 13 bases. Germline V gives CDR1 LGHNA, CDR2 YNFKEQ. The CDR3 extends over 16 amino acids. J was trimmed by 6 bases and V by 3 bases; bases with no gene match: 8. The CDR3 here is CASSHLGLAGEAEQYF. The DNA of the CDR3 is TGTGCCAGCAGCCACCTCGGACTAGCGGGAGAAGCCGAGCAGTACTTC.

This clone showed up just a few times. V gene TRBV5-8 combines with J gene TRBJ2-3; 13 bases line up with TRBD2. Looked up from germline, CDR1 is SGHTS and CDR2 is YDEGEE. V lost 1 base and J lost 3; bases outside the gene matches: 8. The CDR3 has 18 residues. The CDR3 DNA follows: TGTGCCAGCAGCTTGCTGTGGACTAGCGGGAGAGGGACAGATACGCAGTATTTT. Translated: CASSLLWTSGRGTDTQYF. The entire variable domain, with the rest obtained from reference TRBV5-8 and TRBJ2-3, is as follows: EAGVTQSPTHLIKTRGQQATLRCSPISGHTSVYWYQQALGLGLQFLLWYDEGEERNRGNFPPRFSGRQFPNYSSELNVNALELEDSALYLCASSLLWTSGRGTDTQYFGPGTRLTVL.

The chain combines TRBV4-2 with TRBJ2-1; D possibly corresponds to TRBD2 (7 bases). This CDR3 region has 14 residues. V dropped 7 bases and J dropped 7 bases, with 17 bases sitting between them. Germline V gene data show CDR1 as LGHNA and CDR2 as YNFKEQ. Here the CDR3 DNA reads TGTGCCAGCAACCCTAGCGGAGGGGGGAATGAGCAGTTCTTC. Its translation is CASNPSGGGNEQFF.

The chain couples TRBV2 to TRBJ1-5; D gene unclear. Trimming took off 3 bases at V and 7 bases at J, with 13 bases between the two ends. Germline CDR1 reads SNHLY; CDR2 reads FYNNEI. The CDR3 spans 14 residues. Here the CDR3 DNA reads TGTGCCAGCAGTGATAGTTGGGAGGTCCAGCCCCAGCATTTT. Amino acids: CASSDSWEVQPQHF.

This clone appeared a single time. This rearrangement joins TRBV7-2 to TRBJ2-7; possibly TRBD2 for D (5 bases). Trimming shortened V by 4 bases and J by 3 bases, and 13 bases separated the two germline ends. The germline V gene encodes CDR1 SGHTA and CDR2 FQGNSA. This CDR3 has 14 residues. CDR3 sequence: CASSYTRESYEQYF. The CDR3 DNA is TGTGCCAGCAGCTACACTAGGGAGAGCTACGAGCAGTACTTC.

The V and J genes are TRBV15 and TRBJ2-7; tentatively, D is TRBD1 (7 bases). The germline V gene encodes CDR1 LNHNV and CDR2 YYDKDF (reference sequence). The CDR3 has 15 amino acids. The V end was cut by 1 base, the J end by 3 bases, with 13 bases between. CDR3 sequence reads: CATSRVRGAGYEQYF. The DNA of the CDR3 is TGTGCCACCAGCAGAGTCAGGGGGGCGGGCTACGAGCAGTACTTC.

The rearrangement uses TRBV2 and TRBJ1-4; 9 bases are shared with TRBD1. The V and J ends lost 6 bases and 0 bases, in that order; junction bases with no gene match: 5. CDR3 size: 16 residues. Germline V gene sequence: CDR1 SNHLY, CDR2 FYNNEI. The CDR3 sequence: CASRGTGPATNEKLFF. The DNA for the CDR3 is TGTGCCAGCAGGGGGACAGGGCCTGCAACTAATGAAAAACTGTTTTTT.

V usage is TRBV30 and J usage is TRBJ2-7; 9 nucleotides align to TRBD2. This CDR3 is built from 13 residues. Looked up from germline, CDR1 is GTSNPN and CDR2 is SVGIG (reference sequence). J was trimmed by 3 bases and V by 4 bases; bases with no gene match: 4. The DNA for the CDR3 is TGTGCCTGGACCGGGACTAGCTACTACGAGCAGTACTTC. This codes for CAWTGTSYYEQYF.

This clone was seen more than once but under ten times. The J gene is TRBJ1-1, the V gene TRBV6-6; D remains ambiguous. CDR3 size: 14 residues. In germline, CDR1 is MNHNY, CDR2 SVGAGI (reference sequence). V lost 7 bases and J lost 1, with 13 bases in between. CDR3 bases: TGTGCCAGCAAACCGCTAGGTGGGAACACTGAAGCTTTCTTT. As protein: CASKPLGGNTEAFF.